The present T cell receptor beta chain was sequenced within a study of cytomegalovirus exposure and HLA in healthy donors. No CMV serostatus entry exists for this donor. Findings and caveats of the study: Earlier analysis found most TCR beta V segments productive about 87% or about 30% of the time. Near-uniform donor sequencing depth was presumed by presence/absence analyses. One variant, a missense change in DCLRE1C, was linked in a later analysis to TCR beta V- and J-gene trimming.

Amplification used 60 Vbeta primers and 13 Jbeta primers. Assay: immunoSEQ multiplex PCR; the TCRdb copy retains only in-frame clones and omits some. The sample carries over 200,000 clones, 85% recorded once. Details on this clone: Antigen specificity is unknown.

Trimming at V came to 6 bases and at J to 6 bases, leaving 0 bases not matched to a gene. Germline-derived CDR1 and CDR2 are SNHLY and FYNNEI. CDR3 length equals 12 residues. This TCR was recovered from a human donor in good health. V is TRBV2 and J is TRBJ1-4; TRBD1 agrees at 8 bases. The sequenced sample consisted of PBMCs. CDR3 loop: CASRTGDEKLFF. The CDR3, as DNA: TGTGCCAGCAGGACAGGGGATGAAAAACTGTTTTTT.